This entry lists 2 T cell receptor beta chains sequenced from one sample in a study of cytomegalovirus exposure and HLA in healthy donors. The PCR had 60 Vbeta and 13 Jbeta primers. Assay used: immunoSEQ multiplex PCR; TCRdb lists only in-frame clones, some missing. The sample yields about 140,000 clones, approximately 60% seen once. The material sequenced was PBMCs. The receptors here all came from a human donor in good health.

J is TRBJ2-2 and V is TRBV18; D is perhaps TRBD1 (6 bases). V dropped 3 bases and J dropped 0 bases, with 8 bases sitting between them. Germline CDR1 reads KGHSH; CDR2 reads LQKENI. The CDR3 runs 15 residues. The CDR3 here is CASSPNRANTGELFF. The CDR3 nucleotides read TGTGCCAGCTCACCTAACAGGGCGAACACCGGGGAGCTGTTTTTT.

This clone was seen a few times. The chain carries TRBV7-9 and TRBJ2-7, with D possibly being TRBD2 (6 bases). This CDR3 has 15 amino acids. Germline V CDR1 and CDR2: SEHNR, FQNEAQ (reference sequence). The V end lost 5 bases, the J end lost 6 bases, and 20 bases lay between the germline ends. CDR3 DNA sequence: TGTGCCAGCAGCCCAGAACGTAGCGGTAGTTTCGAGCAGTACTTC. Its protein is CASSPERSGSFEQYF.